This entry lists 16 T cell receptor beta chains sequenced from one sample in a study of T cells in localized non-small cell lung cancer. Measured with immunoSEQ multiplex PCR; TCRdb has only the in-frame clones, and not every one. The table has 40,000 to 55,000 clones, around 80% seen once. This sample comprised PBMCs, obtained before any cancer treatment. The origin of the receptors is a woman aged 35-70 years with stage II lung adenocarcinoma.

The genes are TRBV7-6 and TRBJ2-1; 11 bases map to TRBD2. There are 15 residues in the CDR3. The ends lost 5 bases at V and 7 bases at J; junction bases unmatched: 7. Germline-derived CDR1 and CDR2 are SGHVS and FNYEAQ. The CDR3 DNA is TGTGCCAGCAGCGAACCTAGCGGGGGGCTGAATGAGCAGTTCTTC. Protein: CASSEPSGGLNEQFF.

This sequence joins TRBV5-1 and TRBJ2-7; either TRBD1 or TRBD2 may fit D (6 bases each). V was clipped by 2 bases and J by 6 bases, with 12 bases between them. CDR3 length: 13 amino acids. Germline CDR1 SGHRS, CDR2 YFSETQ. CDR3 DNA: TGCGCCAGCAGCTTACGGGGGCCAGGCGAGCAGTACTTC. Protein: CASSLRGPGEQYF.

J is TRBJ1-5 and V is TRBV18; the D gene is possibly TRBD1 (6 bases). In germline, CDR1 is KGHSH, CDR2 LQKENI. Trimming took off 3 bases at V and 5 bases at J, with 8 bases between the two ends. This CDR3 has 13 residues. The CDR3 is CASSPAGDQPQHF. Written as DNA, the CDR3 is TGTGCCAGCTCACCGGCAGGGGATCAGCCCCAGCATTTT.

The V and J genes are TRBV30 and TRBJ1-5; D uncertain. From germline, CDR1 is GTSNPN and CDR2 SVGIG (reference sequence). The CDR3 runs to 14 residues. Trimming left V 1 base short and J 3 bases short, with 10 bases between. CDR3 residues: CAWSDGRDNQPQHF. The CDR3, as DNA: TGTGCCTGGAGTGATGGGAGGGACAATCAGCCCCAGCATTTT.

V is TRBV6-5 and J is TRBJ1-5, with D uncertain. The CDR3 length is 13 residues. The germline V gene has CDR1 MNHEY and CDR2 SVGAGI. V was clipped by 2 bases and J by 7 bases, with 9 bases between them. CDR3 protein: CASSYNGMQPQHF. Written as DNA, the CDR3 is TGTGCCAGCAGTTACAATGGTATGCAGCCCCAGCATTTT.

This clone is medium-sized by share. The rearrangement links TRBV5-5 to TRBJ2-3; 8 bases are a match to TRBD1. Losses at the gene ends were 0 bases for V and 6 bases for J; bases not matched to a gene: 0. This CDR3 has 13 residues. Germline V gene lookup returns CDR1 SGHKS and CDR2 YYEKEE (reference sequence). CDR3 loop: CASSLGQGDTQYF. The CDR3 nucleotides are TGTGCCAGCAGCTTGGGACAGGGGGATACGCAGTATTTT. The full variable domain, completed using reference TRBV5-5 and TRBJ2-3, is DAGVTQSPTHLIKTRGQQVTLRCSPISGHKSVSWYQQVLGQGPQFIFQYYEKEERGRGNFPDRFSARQFPNYSSELNVNALLLGDSALYLCASSLGQGDTQYFGPGTRLTVL.

V usage is TRBV18 and J usage is TRBJ1-1; D gene ambiguous. Germline V gene data show CDR1 as KGHSH and CDR2 as LQKENI. V gave up 2 bases and J gave up 3 bases, with 7 bases separating them. CDR3 length: 13 residues. As DNA, the CDR3 is TGTGCCAGCTCACCAGGCGTGGACACTGAAGCTTTCTTT. Encoded protein: CASSPGVDTEAFF.

V and J are TRBV21-1 and TRBJ1-2; TRBD1, as called in the table, went unchecked against the DNA. TRBV21-1 is classified as a pseudogene. This CDR3 comprises 16 residues. CDR3 bases: TGTGCCAGCAGCAGCAAGACCAGACAGGGTCCTTATGGCTACACCTTC. Amino acids: CASSSKTRQGPYGYTF.

The chain uses TRBV7-9 and TRBJ2-3, with D maybe TRBD1 (5 bases). Germline CDR1 and CDR2: SEHNR and FQNEAQ (reference sequence). Trimming shortened V by 1 base and J by 2 bases, and 10 bases separated the two germline ends. There are 15 residues in the CDR3. The CDR3 spells CASSLEGDTTDTQYF. CDR3 DNA sequence: TGTGCCAGCAGCTTAGAAGGGGATACCACAGATACGCAGTATTTT.

The J gene is TRBJ1-1, the V gene TRBV29-1; 7 nucleotides match TRBD1. V lost 5 bases to trimming and J lost 1 base; unmatched junction nucleotides: 16. The CDR3 totals 17 residues. The V gene's germline CDR1 is SQVTM and CDR2 ANQGSEA. DNA for the CDR3: TGCAGCGTTTTAACAGGGGCATCGTTTTCCGGGAACACTGAAGCTTTCTTT. It translates to CSVLTGASFSGNTEAFF. The full variable domain, rest sourced from reference TRBV29-1 and TRBJ1-1, is SAVISQKPSRDICQRGTSLTIQCQVDSQVTMMFWYRQQPGQSLTLIATANQGSEATYESGFVIDKFPISRPNLTFSTLTVSNMSPEDSSIYLCSVLTGASFSGNTEAFFGQGTRLTVV.

This clone was recorded only once. The rearrangement links TRBV9 to TRBJ1-3; D is uncertain. The CDR3 covers 13 residues. CDR1 SGDLS and CDR2 YYNGEE come from the germline V gene. The germline V and J ends were trimmed by 0 bases and 4 bases, with 5 bases remaining between them. For the CDR3, the DNA is TGTGCCAGCAGCGTAGACAACGGAAACACCATATATTTT. Amino acid sequence: CASSVDNGNTIYF.

The J gene is TRBJ2-5, the V gene TRBV10-3; 7 bases agree with TRBD1. Germline CDR1 is ENHRY and CDR2 is SYGVKD. The CDR3 length is 14 residues. After removal of 6 bases from V and 4 bases from J, the junction contained 8 bases not matched to a gene. CDR3 sequence (DNA): TGTGCCATCAGCACAGGGGTGAGCGGAGAGACCCAGTACTTC. Residues: CAISTGVSGETQYF.

V and J are TRBV10-3 and TRBJ2-7, with unresolved D. The germline gives CDR1 ENHRY, CDR2 SYGVKD. V was cut by 4 bases and J by 2 bases, with 6 bases left in between. The length of the CDR3 is 12 residues. CDR3 sequence: CAISATTYEQYF. The CDR3 DNA is TGTGCCATCAGTGCGACAACCTACGAGCAGTACTTC.

The rearrangement uses TRBV6-5 and TRBJ1-6, with D unresolved. The V end lost 2 bases, the J end lost 7 bases, and 12 bases lay between the germline ends. Germline V gene sequence: CDR1 MNHEY, CDR2 SVGAGI. This CDR3 is 15 amino acids long. CDR3 in DNA: TGTGCCAGCAGTTACGGTATCGAAGCAAATTCACCCCTCCACTTT. Translating it yields CASSYGIEANSPLHF.

J is TRBJ1-5 and V is TRBV27; D unclear. The CDR3 length is 13 residues. Germline V CDR1 and CDR2: MNHEY, SMNVEV (reference sequence). Deletions cut 8 bases from V and 6 bases from J, with 14 bases between. CDR3 bases: TGTGCCAGCGGGAGGAGTGCAGGTCAGCCCCAGCATTTT. This encodes CASGRSAGQPQHF.

V and J are TRBV5-4 and TRBJ2-2, with 8 nucleotides matching TRBD1. V gave up 4 bases and J gave up 0 bases; unmatched junction bases: 5. CDR1 is SGHNT, CDR2 YYREEE, per germline (reference sequence). This CDR3 is 16 amino acids long. CDR3 nucleotides: TGTGCCAGCAGCCCGGGGGACAGGACGAACACCGGGGAGCTGTTTTTT. Its protein product is CASSPGDRTNTGELFF. The full variable domain, completed using reference TRBV5-4 and TRBJ2-2, is ETGVTQSPTHLIKTRGQQVTLRCSSQSGHNTVSWYQQALGQGPQFIFQYYREEENGRGNFPPRFSGLQFPNYSSELNVNALELDDSALYLCASSPGDRTNTGELFFGEGSRLTVL.